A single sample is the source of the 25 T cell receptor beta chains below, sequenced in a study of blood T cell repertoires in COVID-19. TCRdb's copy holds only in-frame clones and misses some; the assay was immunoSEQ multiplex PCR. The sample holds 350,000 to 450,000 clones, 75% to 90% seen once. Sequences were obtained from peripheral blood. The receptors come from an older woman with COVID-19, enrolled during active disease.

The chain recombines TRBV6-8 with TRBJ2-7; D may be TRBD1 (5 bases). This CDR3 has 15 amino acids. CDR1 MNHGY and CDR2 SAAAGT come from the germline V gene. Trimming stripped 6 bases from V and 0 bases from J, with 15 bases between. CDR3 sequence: CASSRTGRSSYEQYF. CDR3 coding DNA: TGTGCCAGCAGCCGTACAGGACGGAGCTCCTACGAGCAGTACTTC.

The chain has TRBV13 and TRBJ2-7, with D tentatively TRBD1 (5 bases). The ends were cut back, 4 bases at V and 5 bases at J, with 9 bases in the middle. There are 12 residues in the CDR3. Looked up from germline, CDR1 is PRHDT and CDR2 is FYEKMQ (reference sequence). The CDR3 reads CASSSRVHEQYF. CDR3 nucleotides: TGTGCCAGCAGCTCCAGGGTCCACGAGCAGTACTTC.

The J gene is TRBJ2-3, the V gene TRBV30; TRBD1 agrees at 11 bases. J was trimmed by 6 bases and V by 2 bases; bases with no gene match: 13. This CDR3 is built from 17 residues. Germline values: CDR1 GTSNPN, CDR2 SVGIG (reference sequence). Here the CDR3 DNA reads TGTGCCTGGAGTATAGGACAGGGGGCGCAAATTGGGGATACGCAGTATTTT. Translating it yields CAWSIGQGAQIGDTQYF.

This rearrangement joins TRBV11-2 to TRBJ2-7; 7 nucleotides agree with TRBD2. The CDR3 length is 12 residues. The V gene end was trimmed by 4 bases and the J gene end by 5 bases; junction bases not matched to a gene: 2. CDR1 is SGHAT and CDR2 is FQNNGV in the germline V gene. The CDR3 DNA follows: TGTGCCAGCAGCTCGGGGGGAAACGAGCAGTACTTC. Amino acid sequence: CASSSGGNEQYF.

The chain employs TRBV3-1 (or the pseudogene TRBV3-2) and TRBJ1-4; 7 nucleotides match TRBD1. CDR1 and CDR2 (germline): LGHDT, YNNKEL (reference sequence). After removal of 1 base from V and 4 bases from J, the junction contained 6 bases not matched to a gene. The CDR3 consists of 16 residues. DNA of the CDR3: TGTGCCAGCAGCCAAGTGTGGGGACAGCTTAATGAAAAACTGTTTTTT. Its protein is CASSQVWGQLNEKLFF.

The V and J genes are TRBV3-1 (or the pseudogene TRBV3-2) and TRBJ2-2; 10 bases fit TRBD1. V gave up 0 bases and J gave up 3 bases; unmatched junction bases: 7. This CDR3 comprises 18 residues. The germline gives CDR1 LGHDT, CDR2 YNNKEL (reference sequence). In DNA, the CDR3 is TGTGCCAGCAGCCAAGATCGTTACGGGACAGGGGACACCGGGGAGCTGTTTTTT. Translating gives CASSQDRYGTGDTGELFF.

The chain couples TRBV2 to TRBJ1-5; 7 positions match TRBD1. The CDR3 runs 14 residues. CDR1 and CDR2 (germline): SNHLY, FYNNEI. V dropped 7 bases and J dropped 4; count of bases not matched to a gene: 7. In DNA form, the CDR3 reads TGTGCCAGCAATTTGGGACAGCGGAATCAGCCCCAGCATTTT. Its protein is CASNLGQRNQPQHF.

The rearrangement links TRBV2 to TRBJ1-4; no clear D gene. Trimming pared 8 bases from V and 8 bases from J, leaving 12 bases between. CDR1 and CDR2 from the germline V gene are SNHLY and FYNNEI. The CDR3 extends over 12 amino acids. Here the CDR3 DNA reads TGTGCCAGCCTCGTCCCCGGGGAAAAACTGTTTTTT. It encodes CASLVPGEKLFF.

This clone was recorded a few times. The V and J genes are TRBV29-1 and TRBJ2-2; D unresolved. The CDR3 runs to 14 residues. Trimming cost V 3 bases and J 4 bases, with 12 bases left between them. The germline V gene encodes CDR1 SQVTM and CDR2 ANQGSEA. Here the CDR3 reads CSVDPNRGTGELFF. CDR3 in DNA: TGCAGCGTTGATCCTAACCGAGGCACCGGGGAGCTGTTTTTT.

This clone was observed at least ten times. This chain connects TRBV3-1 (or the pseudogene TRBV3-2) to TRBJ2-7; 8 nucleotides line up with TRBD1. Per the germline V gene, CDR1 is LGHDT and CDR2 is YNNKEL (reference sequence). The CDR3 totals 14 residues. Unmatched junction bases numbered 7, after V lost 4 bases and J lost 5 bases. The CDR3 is CASSRTGISHEQYF. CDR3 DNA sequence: TGTGCCAGCAGCCGGACAGGGATTTCCCACGAGCAGTACTTC.

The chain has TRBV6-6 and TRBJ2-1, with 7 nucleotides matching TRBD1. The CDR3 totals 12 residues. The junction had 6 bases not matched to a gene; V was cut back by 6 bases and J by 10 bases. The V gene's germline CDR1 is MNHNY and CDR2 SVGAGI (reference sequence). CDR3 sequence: CASRSGTEEQFF. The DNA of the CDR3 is TGTGCCAGCAGATCCGGGACAGAGGAGCAGTTCTTC.

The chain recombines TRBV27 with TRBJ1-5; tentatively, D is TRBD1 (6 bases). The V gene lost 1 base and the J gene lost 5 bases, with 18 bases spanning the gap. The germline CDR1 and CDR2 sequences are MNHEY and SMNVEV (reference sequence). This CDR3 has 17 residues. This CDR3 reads CASSLYFGGPSHQPQHF. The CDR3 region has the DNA TGTGCCAGCAGTTTATATTTCGGGGGGCCTTCTCATCAGCCCCAGCATTTT.

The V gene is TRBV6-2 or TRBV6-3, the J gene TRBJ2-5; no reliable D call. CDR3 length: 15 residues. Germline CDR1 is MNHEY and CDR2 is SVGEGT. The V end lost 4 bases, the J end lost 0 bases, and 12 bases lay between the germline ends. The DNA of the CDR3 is TGTGCCAGCAGTTCCCCCAGGTTTAACCAAGAGACCCAGTACTTC. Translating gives CASSSPRFNQETQYF.

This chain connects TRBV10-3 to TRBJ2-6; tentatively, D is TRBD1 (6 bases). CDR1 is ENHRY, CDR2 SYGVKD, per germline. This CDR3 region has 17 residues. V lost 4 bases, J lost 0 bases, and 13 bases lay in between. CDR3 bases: TGTGCCATCAGTGGGGGACATTCGAGCTCTGGGGCCAACGTCCTGACTTTC. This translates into CAISGGHSSSGANVLTF.

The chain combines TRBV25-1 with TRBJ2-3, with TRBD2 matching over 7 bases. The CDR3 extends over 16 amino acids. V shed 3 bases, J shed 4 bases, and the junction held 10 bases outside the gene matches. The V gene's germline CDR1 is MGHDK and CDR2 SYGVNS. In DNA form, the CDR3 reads TGTGCCAGCAGTGACACGGGGGGAGGGGACCCAGATACGCAGTATTTT. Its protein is CASSDTGGGDPDTQYF.

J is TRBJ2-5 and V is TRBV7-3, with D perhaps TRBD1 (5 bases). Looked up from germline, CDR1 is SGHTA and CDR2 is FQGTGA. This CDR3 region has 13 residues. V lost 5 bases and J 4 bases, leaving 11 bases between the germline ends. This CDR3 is CASSPQVGETQYF. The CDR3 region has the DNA TGTGCCAGCAGCCCACAGGTGGGAGAGACCCAGTACTTC.

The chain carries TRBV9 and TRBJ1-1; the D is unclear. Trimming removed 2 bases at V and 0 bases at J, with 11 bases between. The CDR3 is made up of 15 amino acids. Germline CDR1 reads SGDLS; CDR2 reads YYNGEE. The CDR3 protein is CASSVLSILNTEAFF. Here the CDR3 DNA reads TGTGCCAGCAGCGTGTTAAGCATTCTGAACACTGAAGCTTTCTTT.

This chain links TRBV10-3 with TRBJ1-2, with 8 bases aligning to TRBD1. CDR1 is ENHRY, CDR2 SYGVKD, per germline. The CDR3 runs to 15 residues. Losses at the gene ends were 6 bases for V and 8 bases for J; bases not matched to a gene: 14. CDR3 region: CAISNPDRDRLGYTF. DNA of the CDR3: TGTGCCATCAGCAACCCGGACAGGGACCGGCTGGGCTACACCTTC.

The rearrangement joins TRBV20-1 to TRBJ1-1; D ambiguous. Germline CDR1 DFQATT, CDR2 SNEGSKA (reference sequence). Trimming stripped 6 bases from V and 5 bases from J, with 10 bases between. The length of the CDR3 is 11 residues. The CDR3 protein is CSAPGGTEAFF. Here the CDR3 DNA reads TGCAGTGCCCCGGGCGGGACTGAAGCTTTCTTT.

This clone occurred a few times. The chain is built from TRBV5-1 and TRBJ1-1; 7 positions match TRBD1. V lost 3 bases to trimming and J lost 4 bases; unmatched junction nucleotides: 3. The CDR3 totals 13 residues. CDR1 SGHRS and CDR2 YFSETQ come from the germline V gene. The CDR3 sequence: CASSSGTATEAFF. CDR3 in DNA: TGCGCCAGCAGCTCTGGGACAGCCACTGAAGCTTTCTTT.

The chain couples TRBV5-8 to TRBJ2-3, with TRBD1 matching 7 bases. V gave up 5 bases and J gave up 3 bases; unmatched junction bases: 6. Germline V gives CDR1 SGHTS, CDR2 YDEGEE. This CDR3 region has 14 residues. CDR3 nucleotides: TGTGCCAGCAGTCTACAGGGGCGAACAGATACGCAGTATTTT. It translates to CASSLQGRTDTQYF.

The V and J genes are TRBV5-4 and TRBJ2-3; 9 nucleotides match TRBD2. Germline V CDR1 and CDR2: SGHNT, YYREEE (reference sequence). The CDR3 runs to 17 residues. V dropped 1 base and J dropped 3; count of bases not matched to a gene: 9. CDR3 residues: CASSLRGSGGFTDTQYF. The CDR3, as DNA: TGTGCCAGCAGCTTGAGGGGTAGCGGGGGTTTTACAGATACGCAGTATTTT.

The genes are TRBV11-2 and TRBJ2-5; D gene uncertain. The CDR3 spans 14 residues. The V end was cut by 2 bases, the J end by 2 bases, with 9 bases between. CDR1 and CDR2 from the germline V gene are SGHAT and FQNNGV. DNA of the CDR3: TGTGCCAGCAGCTTACCCAGGCTGCAAGAGACCCAGTACTTC. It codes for CASSLPRLQETQYF. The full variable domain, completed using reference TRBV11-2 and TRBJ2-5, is EAGVAQSPRYKIIEKRQSVAFWCNPISGHATLYWYQQILGQGPKLLIQFQNNGVVDDSQLPKDRFSAERLKGVDSTLKIQPAKLEDSAVYLCASSLPRLQETQYFGPGTRLLVL.

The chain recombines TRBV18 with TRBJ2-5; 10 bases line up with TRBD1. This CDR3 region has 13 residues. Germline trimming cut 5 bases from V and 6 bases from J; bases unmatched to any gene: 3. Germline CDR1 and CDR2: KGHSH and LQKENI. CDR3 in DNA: TGTGCCAGCTCAAACGACAGGGGGCAGACCCAGTACTTC. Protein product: CASSNDRGQTQYF.

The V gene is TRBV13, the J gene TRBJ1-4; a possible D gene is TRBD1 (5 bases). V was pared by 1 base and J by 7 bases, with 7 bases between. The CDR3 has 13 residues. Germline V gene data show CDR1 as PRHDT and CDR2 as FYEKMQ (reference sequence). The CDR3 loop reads CASSLAGVEKLFF. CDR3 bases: TGTGCCAGCAGCTTAGCGGGGGTTGAAAAACTGTTTTTT.